The 16 T cell receptor beta chains presented below share a single source sample, sequenced in a study of cytomegalovirus exposure and HLA in healthy donors. In the PCR, 60 Vbeta and 13 Jbeta primers were used. Assay used: immunoSEQ multiplex PCR; TCRdb lists only in-frame clones, some missing. The data show some 190,000 clones, with under 9.5% seen just once and over 1% held by the top ten. The material sequenced was PBMCs. These receptors all come from a woman aged 25-40 years in good health and CMV-seropositive.

This chain connects TRBV7-8 to TRBJ2-2; TRBD1 agrees at 10 bases. This CDR3 has 17 residues. The V gene end was trimmed by 4 bases and the J gene end by 5 bases; junction bases not matched to a gene: 10. The germline V gene encodes CDR1 SGHVS and CDR2 FQNEAQ. CDR3 DNA sequence: TGTGCCAGCAGCTCATTCCATGGACAGGGGGAAACCGGGGAGCTGTTTTTT. Protein: CASSSFHGQGETGELFF.

The chain has TRBV9 and TRBJ1-1, with a weak D call TRBD1 (5 bases). Deletions cut 4 bases from V and 5 bases from J, with 9 bases between. The germline V gene has CDR1 SGDLS and CDR2 YYNGEE. This CDR3 is 12 amino acids long. The CDR3 nucleotides are TGTGCCAGCAGCTCCCAGGGAACTGAAGCTTTCTTT. This encodes CASSSQGTEAFF.

This chain joins TRBV29-1 and TRBJ2-6; TRBD1 matches at 9 bases. Germline values: CDR1 SQVTM, CDR2 ANQGSEA. The CDR3 covers 18 residues. V shed 1 base, J shed 0 bases, and the junction held 7 bases outside the gene matches. CDR3 in amino acids: CSVEVGGQGISGANVLTF. The CDR3 DNA sequence: TGCAGCGTTGAAGTGGGGGGACAGGGCATCTCTGGGGCCAACGTCCTGACTTTC.

This clone has a handful of counts. The genes are TRBV6-6 and TRBJ2-1; 12 bases are a match to TRBD2. Losses at the gene ends were 4 bases for V and 6 bases for J; bases not matched to a gene: 4. The germline V gene encodes CDR1 MNHNY and CDR2 SVGAGI (reference sequence). The CDR3 is 15 residues long. The CDR3 coding sequence is TGTGCCAGCAGTTCTAGCGGGAGGGTGGCCAATGAGCAGTTCTTC. Amino acid sequence: CASSSSGRVANEQFF.

A few counts support this clone. The CDR3 loop reads CASSVDPGTGGRGNTIYF. The CDR3 DNA sequence: TGTGCCAGCAGCGTAGATCCCGGGACAGGGGGACGAGGAAACACCATATATTTT. The chain couples TRBV9 to TRBJ1-3; 11 nucleotides agree with TRBD1. Germline assignment: CDR1 SGDLS and CDR2 YYNGEE. V trimming: 0 bases; J trimming: 4 bases; junction bases outside the gene matches: 9. The CDR3 is 18 residues long.

The chain employs TRBV30 and TRBJ1-2; D is unresolved. The CDR3 consists of 14 residues. In germline, CDR1 is GTSNPN, CDR2 SVGIG (reference sequence). V was shortened by 1 base and J by 5 bases, with 14 bases between the two germline ends. The DNA of the CDR3 is TGTGCCTGGAGTGACTGGGCCCGCGCTTATGGCTACACCTTC. Protein: CAWSDWARAYGYTF. Supplemented by reference TRBV30 and TRBJ1-2, the full variable domain reads SQTIHQWPATLVQPVGSPLSLECTVEGTSNPNLYWYRQAAGRGLQLLFYSVGIGQISSEVPQNLSASRPQDRQFILSSKKLLLSDSGFYLCAWSDWARAYGYTFGSGTRLTVV.

This clone was seen a few times. The rearrangement joins TRBV30 to TRBJ2-7, with D tentatively TRBD1 (5 bases). Germline CDR1 reads GTSNPN; CDR2 reads SVGIG (reference sequence). V was shortened by 8 bases and J by 3 bases, with 14 bases between the two germline ends. The CDR3 extends over 12 amino acids. CDR3 coding DNA: TGTGCCCGCCTTGGCAGGGACTACGAGCAGTACTTC. Its protein product is CARLGRDYEQYF.

V usage is TRBV12-5 and J usage is TRBJ1-2; TRBD1 aligns across 8 bases. V shed 4 bases and J 3 bases; nucleotides not matched to a gene: 4. The germline gives CDR1 LGHNT, CDR2 FRNRAP. The CDR3 consists of 14 residues. The CDR3 protein is CASGSGQGHYGYTF. Written as DNA, the CDR3 is TGTGCTAGTGGTTCTGGACAGGGCCACTATGGCTACACCTTC. The full variable domain, rest sourced from reference TRBV12-5 and TRBJ1-2, is DARVTQTPRHKVTEMGQEVTMRCQPILGHNTVFWYRQTMMQGLELLAYFRNRAPLDDSGMPKDRFSAEMPDATLATLKIQPSEPRDSAVYFCASGSGQGHYGYTFGSGTRLTVV.

This clone showed up just a few times. The chain joins TRBV5-1 to TRBJ2-7; D is perhaps TRBD2 (5 bases). The V end lost 0 bases, the J end lost 4 bases, and 14 bases lay between the germline ends. CDR1 and CDR2 (germline): SGHRS, YFSETQ. The CDR3 has 15 amino acids. Here the CDR3 DNA reads TGCGCCAGCAGCTTGGCGCGGGCTGTGGGGTACGAGCAGTACTTC. Translating gives CASSLARAVGYEQYF.

This clone was seen a few times. The chain combines TRBV6-6 with TRBJ2-7, with 13 positions matching TRBD2. The CDR3 is 15 amino acids. Germline-derived CDR1 and CDR2 are MNHNY and SVGAGI (reference sequence). J lost 2 bases, V lost 8 bases, and 6 bases had no gene match. DNA for the CDR3: TGTGCCAGCCTAAGACTAGCGGGAGGAGCCTACGAGCAGTACTTC. This translates into CASLRLAGGAYEQYF.

V is TRBV29-1 and J is TRBJ2-7; tentative D call: TRBD1 (5 bases). The germline V gene has CDR1 SQVTM and CDR2 ANQGSEA. V was shortened by 7 bases and J by 7 bases, with 17 bases between the two germline ends. The CDR3 loop spans 12 amino acids. The chain's CDR3 is CSARVSPGEQYF. The CDR3 DNA reads as TGCAGCGCCAGGGTTTCCCCTGGGGAGCAGTACTTC.

This clone has just a few counts. V is TRBV13 and J is TRBJ1-1, with a possible D match to TRBD1 (6 bases). The germline V gene encodes CDR1 PRHDT and CDR2 FYEKMQ (reference sequence). CDR3 size: 16 residues. Trimming stripped 5 bases from V and 1 base from J, with 17 bases between. The CDR3 region has the DNA TGTGCCAGCAGCCTACAGGGCCCAGTTGGGAACACTGAAGCTTTCTTT. It yields the protein CASSLQGPVGNTEAFF.

This clone has a handful of counts. This sequence joins TRBV7-3 and TRBJ1-2, with 9 bases identical to TRBD1. The CDR3 consists of 16 residues. Germline CDR1 SGHTA, CDR2 FQGTGA. Trimming cost V 5 bases and J 1 base; bases outside gene matches: 8. The DNA of the CDR3 is TGTGCCAGCAGCCCCGGGACAGGGATATATAACTATGGCTACACCTTC. Amino acids: CASSPGTGIYNYGYTF.

In its sample, this clone was seen a few times. The chain recombines TRBV19 with TRBJ2-1; 7 bases match TRBD1. The junction had 2 bases not matched to a gene; V was cut back by 1 base and J by 2 bases. Germline-derived CDR1 and CDR2 are LNHDA and SQIVND (reference sequence). The CDR3 runs to 15 residues. CDR3 sequence (DNA): TGTGCCAGTAGTATAGTAGGGACAGCCTACAATGAGCAGTTCTTC. Translating it yields CASSIVGTAYNEQFF.

The V gene is TRBV30, the J gene TRBJ2-1, with TRBD2 matching over 8 bases. The V gene end was trimmed by 1 base and the J gene end by 8 bases; junction bases not matched to a gene: 10. This CDR3 comprises 15 residues. Germline-derived CDR1 and CDR2 are GTSNPN and SVGIG (reference sequence). The CDR3 DNA is TGTGCCTGGAGTGGGCTGCGGGAGGCAGGTGATGAGCAGTTCTTC. Encoded protein: CAWSGLREAGDEQFF.

This clone was seen a handful of times. The chain uses TRBV4-2 and TRBJ1-2; no definite D call. The CDR3 totals 12 residues. Trimming cost V 4 bases and J 8 bases, with 11 bases left between them. From germline, CDR1 is LGHNA and CDR2 YNFKEQ. The CDR3 loop reads CASSRAPYGYTF. Written as DNA, the CDR3 is TGTGCCAGCAGCCGGGCTCCCTACGGCTACACCTTC.